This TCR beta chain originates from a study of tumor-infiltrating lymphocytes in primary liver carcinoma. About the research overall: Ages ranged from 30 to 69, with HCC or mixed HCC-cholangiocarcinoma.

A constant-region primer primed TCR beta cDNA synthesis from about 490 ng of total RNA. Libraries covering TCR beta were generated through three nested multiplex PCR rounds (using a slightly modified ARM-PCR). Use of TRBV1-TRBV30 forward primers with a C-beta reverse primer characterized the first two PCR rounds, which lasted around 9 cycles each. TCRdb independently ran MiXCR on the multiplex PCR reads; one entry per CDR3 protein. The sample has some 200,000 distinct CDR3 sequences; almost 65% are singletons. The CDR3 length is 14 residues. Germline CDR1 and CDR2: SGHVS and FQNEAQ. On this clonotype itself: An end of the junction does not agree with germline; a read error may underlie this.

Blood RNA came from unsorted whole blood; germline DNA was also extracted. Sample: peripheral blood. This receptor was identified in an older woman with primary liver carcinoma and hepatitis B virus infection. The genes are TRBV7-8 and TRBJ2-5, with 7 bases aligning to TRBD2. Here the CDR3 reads CSSSPIQGGETQYF. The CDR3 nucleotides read TGTTCCAGCAGCCCCATTCAGGGAGGGGAGACCCAGTACTTC.